This T cell receptor beta chain was recorded in a study of cytomegalovirus exposure and HLA in healthy donors. Data came from immunoSEQ multiplex PCR; TCRdb stores just in-frame clones and leaves some out. The table lists roughly 130,000 clones, 85% to 90% of them singletons. On this clone itself: Its antigen is currently unknown.

Germline V gives CDR1 SGHNT, CDR2 YYREEE (reference sequence). The V end was cut by 4 bases, the J end by 0 bases, with 13 bases between. The CDR3 is 15 residues long. Whole-study findings and limits: The majority of TCR sequences were rare, yet some public TCRs appeared in many donors.

The clonotype originates from a young man in good health and CMV-seronegative. Specimen: PBMCs. The chain carries TRBV5-4 and TRBJ1-1; maybe TRBD1 (6 bases). The CDR3 protein is CASSPRTAVNTEAFF. The CDR3 region has the DNA TGTGCCAGCAGCCCCCGGACAGCCGTGAACACTGAAGCTTTCTTT.